This TCR beta chain was profiled in a study of cytomegalovirus exposure and HLA in healthy donors. Looking at the study overall: The same platform as the roughly 630 first-cohort repertoires was used for the 120 validation repertoires, a later analysis reported.

This clone appeared once. Its antigen is as yet unknown. The CDR3 is 15 residues long. Germline CDR1 is MGHRA and CDR2 is YSYEKL. The V end was cut by 3 bases, the J end by 4 bases, with 15 bases between. Here immunoSEQ multiplex PCR was the method, and the copy in TCRdb shows in-frame clones only, minus some. The data contain some 64,000 clones, 90% to 97% of them singletons. Study-wide points: Reported results showed that the classifier diagnosed cytomegalovirus status with high specificity and sensitivity. According to the study, about 180 TCR beta chains were cytomegalovirus-associated. It was found in a later analysis that first-cohort TCR clusters tended to co-occur in the approximately 130 validation repertoires.

The sequence came from a woman aged 18-29 years in good health and CMV-seronegative. The genes are TRBV4-1 and TRBJ2-5; a weak D match, TRBD2 (6 bases). The sequenced sample was PBMCs. The CDR3 DNA sequence: TGCGCCAGCAGCCATCCGGGACTCCGAATAGAGACCCAGTACTTC. Amino acid sequence: CASSHPGLRIETQYF.